Given below is one T cell receptor beta chain in context. This entry belongs to a study of blood T cell repertoires in COVID-19. The protocol was immunoSEQ multiplex PCR, while the TCRdb copy is restricted to in-frame clones and leaves out a portion. The profile shows about 67,000 clones, around 87% of them singletons. V lost 6 bases to trimming and J lost 3 bases, with 12 bases between them. This CDR3 is built from 13 residues. Germline CDR1 is MNHEY and CDR2 is SMNVEV (reference sequence). The clonotype comes from a man in his fifties or sixties with active COVID-19. V gene TRBV27 combines with J gene TRBJ2-7; D is unresolved. Sequencing was performed on peripheral blood. CDR3 sequence reads: CASRTRGDYEQYF. DNA for the CDR3: TGTGCCAGCAGAACCCGAGGAGACTACGAGCAGTACTTC.